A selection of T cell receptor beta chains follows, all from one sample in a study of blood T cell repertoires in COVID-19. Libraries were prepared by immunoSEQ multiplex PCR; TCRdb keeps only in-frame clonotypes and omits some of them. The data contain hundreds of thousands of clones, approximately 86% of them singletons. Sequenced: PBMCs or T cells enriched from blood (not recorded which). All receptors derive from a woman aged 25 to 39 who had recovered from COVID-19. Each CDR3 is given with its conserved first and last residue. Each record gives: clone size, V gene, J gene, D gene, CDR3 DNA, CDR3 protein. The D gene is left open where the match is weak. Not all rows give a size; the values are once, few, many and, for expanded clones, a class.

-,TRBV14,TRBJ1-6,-,TGTGCCAGCAGCCACCGGGATCGGGGGGCACCGTGGAATTCACCCCTCCACTTT,CASSHRDRGAPWNSPLHF
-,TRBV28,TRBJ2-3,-,TGTGCCAGCGGTGTTGGGACTTCTCCTTGGGGTCTACAAACAGATACGCAGTATTTT,CASGVGTSPWGLQTDTQYF
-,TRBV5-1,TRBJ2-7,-,TGCGCCAGCAGCTTGGTTGGGGGGACGGGCGACGAGCAGTACTTC,CASSLVGGTGDEQYF
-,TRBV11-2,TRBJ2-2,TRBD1,TGTGCCAGCAGTCTTTCGTTTCAGGGGGCGGACACCGGGGAGCTGTTTTTT,CASSLSFQGADTGELFF
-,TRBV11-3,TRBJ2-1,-,TGTGCCAGCAGCCCAGGACAGGGAGGGAACAATGAGCAGTTCTTC,CASSPGQGGNNEQFF
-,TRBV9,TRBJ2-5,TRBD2,TGTGCCAGCAGCGTAACCCCGGGGACTAGCGGGATTGAGACCCAGTACTTC,CASSVTPGTSGIETQYF
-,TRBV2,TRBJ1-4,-,TGTGCCAGCAGGGGCACTACACCAGACAGAAGTAAGGAAAAACTGTTTTTT,CASRGTTPDRSKEKLFF
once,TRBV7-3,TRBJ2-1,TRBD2,TGTGCCAGCAGCACGACTAGCGGGAAGTACAATGAGCAGTTCTTC,CASSTTSGKYNEQFF
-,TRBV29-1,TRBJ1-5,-,TGCAGCGTTGAGGGGGGGCCGGATCAGCCCCAGCATTTT,CSVEGGPDQPQHF
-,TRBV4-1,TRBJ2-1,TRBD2,TGCGCCAGCAGCCAGAGGCTAGCGGGGGTCTATGAGCAGTTCTTC,CASSQRLAGVYEQFF
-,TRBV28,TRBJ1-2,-,TGTGCCGTAGGGGGAGGGTGGAACTATGGCTACACCTTC,CAVGGGWNYGYTF
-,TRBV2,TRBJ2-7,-,TGTGCCAGCAGTGAAGGGGGGGAAACCTACGAGCAGTACTTC,CASSEGGETYEQYF
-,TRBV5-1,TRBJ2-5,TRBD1,TGCGCCAGCAGCTTGACAGGGGGCGTAGGAGAGACCCAGTACTTC,CASSLTGGVGETQYF
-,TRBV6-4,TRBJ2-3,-,TGTGCCAGCAGTGAGAGACCGGGAAGCACAGATACGCAGTATTTT,CASSERPGSTDTQYF
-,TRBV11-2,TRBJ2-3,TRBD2,TGTGCCAGCAGCTTAGAGCGGGGGTCGCAGTATTTT,CASSLERGSQYF
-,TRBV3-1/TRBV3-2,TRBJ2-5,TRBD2,TGTGCCAGCAGCAAGGGGCAGAGGGCTAGCGGGTTCGCCGAGACCCAGTACTTC,CASSKGQRASGFAETQYF
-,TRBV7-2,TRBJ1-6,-,TGTGCCAGCAGCTTAGGGGGCAGGGTGACTTATAATTCACCCCTCCACTTT,CASSLGGRVTYNSPLHF
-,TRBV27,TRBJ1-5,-,TGTGCCAGACAGAATAGCAATCAGCCCCAGCATTTT,CARQNSNQPQHF
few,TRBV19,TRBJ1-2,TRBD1,TGTGCCAGTCGTCCCAGGGGGTCGGGCTATGGCTACACCTTC,CASRPRGSGYGYTF
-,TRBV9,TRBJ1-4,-,TGTGCCAGCAGCGTGGGACCCCAGGGGGAAAAACTGTTTTTT,CASSVGPQGEKLFF
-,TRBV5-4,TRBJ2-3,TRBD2,TGTGCCAGCAGCCCTAGACTAGCGGGAGAGACAGATACGCAGTATTTT,CASSPRLAGETDTQYF
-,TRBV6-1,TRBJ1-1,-,TGTGCCAGCAGTGCCCCACTTCCTAACAGGAACACTGAAGCTTTCTTT,CASSAPLPNRNTEAFF
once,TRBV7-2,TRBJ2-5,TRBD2,TGTGCCAGCAGGAAACTAGCGGGGACACAAGAGACCCAGTACTTC,CASRKLAGTQETQYF
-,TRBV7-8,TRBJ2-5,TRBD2,TGTGCCAGCAGCTTAGCAATGGGACTAGCGGGAGCTGAGACCCAGTACTTC,CASSLAMGLAGAETQYF
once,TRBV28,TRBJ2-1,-,TGTGCCAGCAGTTTTGCTAGCGTAGTTTACAATGAGCAGTTCTTC,CASSFASVVYNEQFF
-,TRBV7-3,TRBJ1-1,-,TGTGCCAGCAGCTTAGAGGGAGGGAAAGCTTTCTTT,CASSLEGGKAFF
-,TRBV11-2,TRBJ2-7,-,TGTGCCAGCAGTTTAACGAGAAGCCTATACGAGCAGTACTTC,CASSLTRSLYEQYF
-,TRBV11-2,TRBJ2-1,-,TGTGCCAGCACCCAGCAAAGATCGGGAGCGAGAATTGGGGAGCAGTTCTTC,CASTQQRSGARIGEQFF
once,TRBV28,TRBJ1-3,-,TGTGCCAGCATTGCCCGAGGGACTGGAAACACCATATATTTT,CASIARGTGNTIYF
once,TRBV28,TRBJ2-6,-,TGTGCCAGCAGTTTTATTCCTCGCTCTGGGGCCAACGTCCTGACTTTC,CASSFIPRSGANVLTF
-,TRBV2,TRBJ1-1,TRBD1,TGTGCCAGCAGTGAACAGGGGGCGCGGGACACTGAAGCTTTCTTT,CASSEQGARDTEAFF
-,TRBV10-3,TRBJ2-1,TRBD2,TGTGCCGTTCTAGCGGGGGTCTACAATGAGCAGTTCTTC,CAVLAGVYNEQFF
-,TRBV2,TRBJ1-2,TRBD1,TGTGCCAGCAGTGTGCGGGACAGGGGTGGCTACACCTTC,CASSVRDRGGYTF
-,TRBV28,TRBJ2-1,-,TGTGCCAGCAGCTCGGTTGGTTACAATGAGCAGTTCTTC,CASSSVGYNEQFF
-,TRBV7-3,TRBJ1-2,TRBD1,TGTGCCAGCAGTTTGACAGGGGGCACGGGTGGCTACACCTTC,CASSLTGGTGGYTF
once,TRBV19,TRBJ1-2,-,TGTGCCAGTAGTATAGTTAAAGGAGAAAACTATGGCTACACCTTC,CASSIVKGENYGYTF
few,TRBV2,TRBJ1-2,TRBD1,TGTGCCAGCAGGGAGGGACAGGACTATGGCTACACCTTC,CASREGQDYGYTF
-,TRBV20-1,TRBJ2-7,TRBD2,TGCAGTGCTAGTTTACTAGCGGGAGGGCCCAGTTACGAGCAGTACTTC,CSASLLAGGPSYEQYF
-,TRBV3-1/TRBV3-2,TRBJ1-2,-,TGTGCCAGCAGCCAACGCGGGGGTGAGGGCTATGGCTACACCTTC,CASSQRGGEGYGYTF
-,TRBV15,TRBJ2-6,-,TGTGCCACCAGCAGGACACAGGGCAGCGGGGCCAACGTCCTGACTTTC,CATSRTQGSGANVLTF
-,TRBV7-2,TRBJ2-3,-,TGTGCCAGCAGCCCTGATTACGCCAGAGATACGCAGTATTTT,CASSPDYARDTQYF
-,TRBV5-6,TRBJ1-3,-,TGTGCCAGCAGCTCCACAGGTACTGGAAACACCATATATTTT,CASSSTGTGNTIYF
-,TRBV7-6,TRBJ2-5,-,TGTGCCAGCAGCTCAATCGGCTCTACTAGTCTTCGAGAGACCCAGTACTTC,CASSSIGSTSLRETQYF
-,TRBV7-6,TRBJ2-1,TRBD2,TGTGCCAGCAGCTCATCGCTAGCGGGAGGGCCGGGGAATGAGCAGTTCTTC,CASSSSLAGGPGNEQFF
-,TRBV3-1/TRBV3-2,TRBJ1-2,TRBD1,TGTGCCAGCAGCCAAGTTGAGGGGGCATTGCGTAATGGCTACACCTTC,CASSQVEGALRNGYTF
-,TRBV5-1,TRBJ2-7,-,TGCGCCAGCAGCTTGATAGCGGAAAGCTCCTACGAGCAGTACTTC,CASSLIAESSYEQYF
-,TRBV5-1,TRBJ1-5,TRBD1,TGCGCCAGCAGCATGCTGGACAGGCATAATAGCAATCAGCCCCAGCATTTT,CASSMLDRHNSNQPQHF
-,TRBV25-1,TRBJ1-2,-,TGTGCCAGCAGTGATAACAGGCGTTCCTATGGCTACACCTTC,CASSDNRRSYGYTF
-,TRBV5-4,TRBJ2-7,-,TGTGCCAGCAGCAACCAAGGGGGTTCGGGGGAGCAGTACTTC,CASSNQGGSGEQYF
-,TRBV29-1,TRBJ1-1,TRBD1,TGCAGCGTCTTGGGGCGAACAGGGGTCGGGGGGGACACTGAAGCTTTCTTT,CSVLGRTGVGGDTEAFF
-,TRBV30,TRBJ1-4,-,TGTGCCTGGAGGGGAGGAGAAAAACTGTTTTTT,CAWRGGEKLFF
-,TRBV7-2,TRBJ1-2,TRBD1,TGTGCCAGCATTCCGCGGGGACAGGGATATGGCTACACCTTC,CASIPRGQGYGYTF
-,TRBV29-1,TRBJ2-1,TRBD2,TGCAGCGCCGGGGGAGGGGTAGGTTACAATGAGCAGTTCTTC,CSAGGGVGYNEQFF
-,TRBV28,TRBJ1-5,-,TGTGCCAGCAGTTTATCCCAGTTCTATCAGCCCCAGCATTTT,CASSLSQFYQPQHF
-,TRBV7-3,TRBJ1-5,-,TGTGCCAGCAGCGACAGGTTACCCCACCCAAATCAGCCCCAGCATTTT,CASSDRLPHPNQPQHF
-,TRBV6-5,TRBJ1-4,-,TGTGCCAGCAGTTACGTGGGAGAGGTTGGTGAAAAACTGTTTTTT,CASSYVGEVGEKLFF
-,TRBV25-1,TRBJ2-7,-,TGTGCCAGCAGTCCCCTCGGCTCTAGGGAGCAGTACTTC,CASSPLGSREQYF
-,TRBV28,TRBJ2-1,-,TGTGCCAGCAGTTCCTCAGCGGGTGAGCAGTTCTTC,CASSSSAGEQFF
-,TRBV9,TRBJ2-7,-,TGTGCCAGCAGCGCCAACGCCGGGACCTACGAGCAGTACTTC,CASSANAGTYEQYF
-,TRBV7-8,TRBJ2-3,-,TGTGCCAGCCGCCCCCTCGGGTTTGCTAGCACAGATACGCAGTATTTT,CASRPLGFASTDTQYF